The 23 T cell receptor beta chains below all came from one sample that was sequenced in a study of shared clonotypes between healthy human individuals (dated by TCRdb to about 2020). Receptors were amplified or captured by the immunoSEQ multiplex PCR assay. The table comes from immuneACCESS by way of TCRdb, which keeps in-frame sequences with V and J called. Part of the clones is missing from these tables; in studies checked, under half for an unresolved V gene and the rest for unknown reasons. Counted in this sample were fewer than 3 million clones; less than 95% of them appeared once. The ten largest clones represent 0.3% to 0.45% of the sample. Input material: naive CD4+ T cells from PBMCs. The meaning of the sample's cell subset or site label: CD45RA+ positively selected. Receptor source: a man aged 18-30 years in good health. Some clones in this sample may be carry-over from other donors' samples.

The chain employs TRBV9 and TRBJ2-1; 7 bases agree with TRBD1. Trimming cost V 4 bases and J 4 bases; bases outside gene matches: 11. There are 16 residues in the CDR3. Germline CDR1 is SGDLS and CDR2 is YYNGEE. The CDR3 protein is CASSPTGQTLYNEQFF. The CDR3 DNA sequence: TGTGCCAGCAGCCCTACGGGACAGACACTGTACAATGAGCAGTTCTTC.

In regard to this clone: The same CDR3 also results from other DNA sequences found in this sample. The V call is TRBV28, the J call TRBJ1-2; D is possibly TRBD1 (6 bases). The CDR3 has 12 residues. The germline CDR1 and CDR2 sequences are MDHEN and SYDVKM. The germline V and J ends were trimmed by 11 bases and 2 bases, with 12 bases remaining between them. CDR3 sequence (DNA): TGTGCCGTGGGGGGGGCAAACTATGGCTACACCTTC. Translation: CAVGGANYGYTF.

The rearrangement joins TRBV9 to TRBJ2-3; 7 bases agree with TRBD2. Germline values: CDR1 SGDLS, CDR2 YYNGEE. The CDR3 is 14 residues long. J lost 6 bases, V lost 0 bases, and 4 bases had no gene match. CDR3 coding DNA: TGTGCCAGCAGCGTAGGGGAGGGAGCCGATACGCAGTATTTT. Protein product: CASSVGEGADTQYF.

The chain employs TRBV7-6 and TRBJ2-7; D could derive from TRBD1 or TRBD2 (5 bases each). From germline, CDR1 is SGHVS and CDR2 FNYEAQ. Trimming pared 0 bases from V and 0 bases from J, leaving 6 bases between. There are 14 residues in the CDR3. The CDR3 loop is CASSLAGPSYEQYF. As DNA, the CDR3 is TGTGCCAGCAGCTTAGCGGGACCCTCCTACGAGCAGTACTTC.

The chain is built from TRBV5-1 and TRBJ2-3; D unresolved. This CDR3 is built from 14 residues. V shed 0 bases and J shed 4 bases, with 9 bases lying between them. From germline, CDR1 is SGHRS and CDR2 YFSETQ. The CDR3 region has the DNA TGCGCCAGCAGCTTGGTCCGCGCCCCAGATACGCAGTATTTT. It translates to CASSLVRAPDTQYF.

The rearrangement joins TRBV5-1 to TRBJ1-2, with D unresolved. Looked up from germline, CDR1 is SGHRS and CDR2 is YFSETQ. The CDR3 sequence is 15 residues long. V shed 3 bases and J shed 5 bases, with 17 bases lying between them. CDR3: CASSSVSGVEYGYTF. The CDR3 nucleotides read TGCGCCAGCAGCTCCGTGAGTGGGGTAGAATATGGCTACACCTTC.

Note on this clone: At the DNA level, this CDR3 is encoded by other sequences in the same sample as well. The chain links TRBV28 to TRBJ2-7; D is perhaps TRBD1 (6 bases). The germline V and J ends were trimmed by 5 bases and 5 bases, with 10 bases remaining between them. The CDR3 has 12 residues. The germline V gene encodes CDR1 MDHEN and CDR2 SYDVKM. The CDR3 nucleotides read TGTGCCAGCAGTCTAACAGGGAACGAGCAGTACTTC. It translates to CASSLTGNEQYF.

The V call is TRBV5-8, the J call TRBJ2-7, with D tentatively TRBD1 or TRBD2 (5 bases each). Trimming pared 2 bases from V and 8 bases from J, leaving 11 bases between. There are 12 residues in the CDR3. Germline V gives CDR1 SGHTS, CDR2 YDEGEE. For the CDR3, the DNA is TGTGCCAGCAGCTTTTCCAGGGACCAGCAGTACTTC. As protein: CASSFSRDQQYF. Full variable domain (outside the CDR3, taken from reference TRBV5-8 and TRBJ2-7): EAGVTQSPTHLIKTRGQQATLRCSPISGHTSVYWYQQALGLGLQFLLWYDEGEERNRGNFPPRFSGRQFPNYSSELNVNALELEDSALYLCASSFSRDQQYFGPGTRLTVT.

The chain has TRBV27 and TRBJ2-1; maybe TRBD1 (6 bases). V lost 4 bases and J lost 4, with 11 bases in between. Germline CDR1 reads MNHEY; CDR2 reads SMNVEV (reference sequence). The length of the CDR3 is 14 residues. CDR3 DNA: TGTGCCAGCAGTTCTGGGACATCGTACAATGAGCAGTTCTTC. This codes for CASSSGTSYNEQFF.

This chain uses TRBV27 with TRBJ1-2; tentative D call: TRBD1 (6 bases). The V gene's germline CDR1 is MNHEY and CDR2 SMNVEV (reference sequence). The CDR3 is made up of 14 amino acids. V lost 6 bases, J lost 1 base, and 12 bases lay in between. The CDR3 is CASRGGTVNYGYTF. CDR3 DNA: TGTGCCAGCAGAGGGGGGACCGTTAACTATGGCTACACCTTC.

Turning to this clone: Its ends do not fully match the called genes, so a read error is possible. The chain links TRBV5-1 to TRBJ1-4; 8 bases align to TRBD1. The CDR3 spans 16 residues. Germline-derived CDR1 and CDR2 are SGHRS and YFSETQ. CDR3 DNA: TGCGCCAGCAGCTCGAAGCCGGGACAGGCTAATGAGAAACTGTTTTTT. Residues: CASSSKPGQANEKLFF. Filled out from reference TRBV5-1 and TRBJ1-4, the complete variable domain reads KAGVTQTPRYLIKTRGQQVTLSCSPISGHRSVSWYQQTPGQGLQFLFEYFSETQRNKGNFPGRFSGRQFSNSRSEMNVSTLELGDSALYLCASSSKPGQANEKLFFGSGTQLSVL.

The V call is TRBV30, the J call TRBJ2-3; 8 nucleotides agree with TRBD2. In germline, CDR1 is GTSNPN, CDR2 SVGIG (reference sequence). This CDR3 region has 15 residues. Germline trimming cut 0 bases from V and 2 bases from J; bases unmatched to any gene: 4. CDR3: CAWSVSAGVTDTQYF. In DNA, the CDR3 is TGTGCCTGGAGTGTGTCAGCGGGAGTCACAGATACGCAGTATTTT.

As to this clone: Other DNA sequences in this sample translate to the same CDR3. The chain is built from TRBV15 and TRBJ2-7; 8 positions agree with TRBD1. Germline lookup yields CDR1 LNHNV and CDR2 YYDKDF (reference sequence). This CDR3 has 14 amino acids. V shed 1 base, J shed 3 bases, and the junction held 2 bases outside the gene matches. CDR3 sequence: CATSRGQGIYEQYF. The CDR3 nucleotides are TGTGCCACCAGCAGAGGACAGGGGATCTACGAGCAGTACTTC.

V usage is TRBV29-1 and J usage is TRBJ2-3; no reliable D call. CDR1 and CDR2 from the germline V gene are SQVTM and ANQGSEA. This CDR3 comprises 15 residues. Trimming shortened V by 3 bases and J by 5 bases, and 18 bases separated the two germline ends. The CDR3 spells CSVEPGSKEEDTQYF. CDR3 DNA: TGCAGCGTTGAGCCTGGTTCGAAAGAGGAAGATACGCAGTATTTT.

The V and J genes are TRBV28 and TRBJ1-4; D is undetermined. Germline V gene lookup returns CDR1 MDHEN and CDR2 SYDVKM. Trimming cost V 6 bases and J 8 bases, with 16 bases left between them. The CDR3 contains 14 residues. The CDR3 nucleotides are TGTGCCAGCAGCCCCCGTCCCGGTAGGGAAAAACTGTTTTTT. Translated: CASSPRPGREKLFF. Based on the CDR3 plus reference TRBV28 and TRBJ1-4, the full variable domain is DVKVTQSSRYLVKRTGEKVFLECVQDMDHENMFWYRQDPGLGLRLIYFSYDVKMKEKGDIPEGYSVSREKKERFSLILESASTNQTSMYLCASSPRPGREKLFFGSGTQLSVL.

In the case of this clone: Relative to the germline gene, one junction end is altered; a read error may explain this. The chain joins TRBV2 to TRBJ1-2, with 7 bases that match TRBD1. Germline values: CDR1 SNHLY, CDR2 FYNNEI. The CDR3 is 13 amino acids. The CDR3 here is CVGAGQLNYGYTF. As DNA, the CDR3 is TGCGTCGGAGCGGGACAGCTTAACTATGGCTACACCTTC. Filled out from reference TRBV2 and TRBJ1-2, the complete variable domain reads EPEVTQTPSHQVTQMGQEVILRCVPISNHLYFYWYRQILGQKVEFLVSFYNNEISEKSEIFDDQFSVERPDGSNFTLKIRSTKLEDSAMYFCVGAGQLNYGYTFGSGTRLTVV.

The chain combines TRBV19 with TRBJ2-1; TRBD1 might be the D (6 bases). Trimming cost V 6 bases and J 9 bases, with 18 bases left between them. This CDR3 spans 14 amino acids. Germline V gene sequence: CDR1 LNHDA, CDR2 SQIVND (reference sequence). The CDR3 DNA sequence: TGTGCCAGTAGGGGGGCTAGTTCCATGGGTGAGCAGTTCTTC. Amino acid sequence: CASRGASSMGEQFF.

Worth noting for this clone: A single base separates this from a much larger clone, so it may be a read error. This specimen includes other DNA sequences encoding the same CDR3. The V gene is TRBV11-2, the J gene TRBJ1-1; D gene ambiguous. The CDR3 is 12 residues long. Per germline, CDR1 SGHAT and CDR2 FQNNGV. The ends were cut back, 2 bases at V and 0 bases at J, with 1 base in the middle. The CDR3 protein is CASSLLNTEAFF. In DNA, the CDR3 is TGTGCCAGCAGCTTACTGAACACTGAAGCTTTCTTT.

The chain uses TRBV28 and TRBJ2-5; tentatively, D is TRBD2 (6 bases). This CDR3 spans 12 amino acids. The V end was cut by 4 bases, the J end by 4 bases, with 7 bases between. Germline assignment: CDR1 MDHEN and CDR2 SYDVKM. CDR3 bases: TGTGCCAGCAGTTGGAGGGTAGAGACCCAGTACTTC. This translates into CASSWRVETQYF.

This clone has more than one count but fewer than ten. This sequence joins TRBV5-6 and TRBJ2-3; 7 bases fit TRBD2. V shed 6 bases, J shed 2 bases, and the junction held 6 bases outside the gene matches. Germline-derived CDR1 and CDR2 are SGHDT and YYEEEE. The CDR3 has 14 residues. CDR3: CASTKRGVTDTQYF. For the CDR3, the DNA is TGTGCCAGCACCAAGCGGGGCGTCACAGATACGCAGTATTTT.

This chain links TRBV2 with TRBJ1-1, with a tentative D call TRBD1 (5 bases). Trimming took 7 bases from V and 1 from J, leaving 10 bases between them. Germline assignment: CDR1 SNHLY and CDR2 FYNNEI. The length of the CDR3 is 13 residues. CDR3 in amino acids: CASTRQQNTEAFF. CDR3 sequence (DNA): TGTGCCAGCACCAGACAGCAGAACACTGAAGCTTTCTTT.

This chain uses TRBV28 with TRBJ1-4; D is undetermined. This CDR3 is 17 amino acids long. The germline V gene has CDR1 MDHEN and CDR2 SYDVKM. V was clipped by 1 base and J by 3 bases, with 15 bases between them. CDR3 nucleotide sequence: TGTGCCAGCAGTTTATACTCTCTTTCCAGGCCTAATGAAAAACTGTTTTTT. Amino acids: CASSLYSLSRPNEKLFF.

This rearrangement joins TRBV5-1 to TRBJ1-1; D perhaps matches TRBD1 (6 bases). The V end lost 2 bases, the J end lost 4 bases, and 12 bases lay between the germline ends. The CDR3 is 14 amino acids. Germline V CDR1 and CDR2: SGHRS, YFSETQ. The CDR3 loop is CASSFGGTSTEAFF. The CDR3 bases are TGCGCCAGCAGCTTTGGGGGGACAAGCACTGAAGCTTTCTTT.